The subject of this entry is one T cell receptor (beta chain). Other DNA sequences in this sample translate to the same CDR3. These data originate in a study of blood T cell repertoires in COVID-19. Study in general: The United States, Italy and Spain provided the acute and convalescent COVID-19 samples.

Trimming took 2 bases from V and 4 from J, leaving 8 bases between them. Germline CDR1 is MNHEY and CDR2 is SVGAGI. There are 13 residues in the CDR3. Enrolled through a virtual design, the participants were between roughly 18 and 90 years of age and came from roughly 22 US areas. Cohorts were determined from participant-reported clinical history. Source study methods: Amplified reference gene primers provided the basis for estimating nucleated cell counts. Sequenced by immunoSEQ multiplex PCR; TCRdb stores in-frame clones only, minus some. From that table come the V and J calls and clone size; the DNA was used to work out D and trimming. Here the sample spans roughly 290,000 clones, around 91% being singletons.

Sequenced sample: PBMCs or T cells enriched from blood (not recorded which). This chain uses TRBV6-5 with TRBJ1-1, with a possible D match to TRBD1 (6 bases). This sequence was found in a woman aged 18-29 years with acute COVID-19. The CDR3 protein is CASSYGGSTEAFF. In DNA, the CDR3 is TGTGCCAGCAGTTACGGGGGCAGCACTGAAGCTTTCTTT.